These 27 T cell receptor beta chains came from one sample sequenced in a study of vaccination and CD4 T cells after COVID-19. These TCRs' antigens remain unknown. Treatment here: approximately 10-day PBMC culture with coronavirus spike peptide pools or control peptides (ViraFEST assay). Sequencing of DNA taken from cultured CD4+ T cells relied on the Oncomine TCR Beta short-read assay. TCRdb called the PCR reads again in MiXCR, with one record for every CDR3 protein. The sample has 4,800 or so distinct CDR3 sequences; more than 75% are singletons. Source material: CD4+ T cells from blood, cultured in vitro. All receptors come from a human donor who had recovered from COVID-19.

The chain couples TRBV7-2 to TRBJ1-5, with TRBD1 matching over 7 bases. The CDR3 is 16 amino acids. From germline, CDR1 is SGHTA and CDR2 FQGNSA. After removal of 1 base from V and 5 bases from J, the junction contained 8 bases not matched to a gene. The DNA for the CDR3 is TGTGCCAGCAGCTTAGTAGGTAGCAGGGGGGATCAGCCCCAGCATTTT. Its protein product is CASSLVGSRGDQPQHF.

The rearrangement joins TRBV20-1 to TRBJ2-1; TRBD1 is a possible D gene (5 bases). The CDR3 is made up of 15 amino acids. Germline V gene lookup returns CDR1 DFQATT and CDR2 SNEGSKA (reference sequence). The V gene lost 0 bases and the J gene lost 4 bases, with 13 bases spanning the gap. As DNA, the CDR3 is TGCAGTGCTAGAGATCCGGCAGGGCGTTACAATGAGCAGTTCTTC. This sequence encodes CSARDPAGRYNEQFF.

This chain connects TRBV7-8 to TRBJ1-5; unclear D gene. Germline loops: CDR1 SGHVS, CDR2 FQNEAQ. The CDR3 contains 15 residues. V lost 5 bases to trimming and J lost 0 bases, with 11 bases between them. The CDR3 loop is CASSQYGSSNQPQHF. The CDR3 DNA is TGTGCCAGCAGCCAATACGGGAGTAGCAATCAGCCCCAGCATTTT.

This chain joins TRBV15 and TRBJ2-7; D is ambiguous. CDR1 is LNHNV and CDR2 is YYDKDF in the germline V gene (reference sequence). Trimming shortened V by 8 bases and J by 3 bases, and 23 bases separated the two germline ends. The CDR3 sequence is 16 residues long. CDR3 coding DNA: TGTGCCACCTCCAGAGGCATCCAACGGCAAGACTACGAGCAGTACTTC. Protein: CATSRGIQRQDYEQYF.

V is TRBV7-2 and J is TRBJ2-5; 9 bases match TRBD2. V shed 5 bases, J shed 3 bases, and the junction held 10 bases outside the gene matches. CDR3 length: 16 amino acids. Germline assignment: CDR1 SGHTA and CDR2 FQGNSA. CDR3 DNA sequence: TGTGCCAGCAGCCTCTTTGCGGGGGGGGTAGAAGAGACCCAGTACTTC. Its protein product is CASSLFAGGVEETQYF.

This chain links TRBV20-1 with TRBJ2-3, with D unclear. From germline, CDR1 is DFQATT and CDR2 SNEGSKA (reference sequence). The CDR3 covers 15 residues. V lost 0 bases and J lost 1, with 11 bases in between. CDR3 in DNA: TGCAGTGCTAGAGAGACAACAAGGGGCACAGATACGCAGTATTTT. This sequence encodes CSARETTRGTDTQYF.

This clonotype has just a few counts. This chain links TRBV7-2 with TRBJ1-2, with a tentative D call TRBD1 (5 bases). Germline CDR1 reads SGHTA; CDR2 reads FQGNSA. This CDR3 contains 15 residues. Deletions cut 5 bases from V and 2 bases from J, with 15 bases between. The CDR3 here is CASSPSLGDNYGYTF. The CDR3 nucleotides are TGTGCCAGCAGCCCCTCTCTGGGGGACAACTATGGCTACACCTTC.

J is TRBJ1-2 and V is TRBV7-2, with no clear D. V shed 1 base and J shed 2 bases, with 5 bases lying between them. The V gene's germline CDR1 is SGHTA and CDR2 FQGNSA. The CDR3 totals 13 residues. In DNA, the CDR3 is TGTGCCAGCAGCTTAGAGCAGAACTATGGCTACACCTTC. It is translated as CASSLEQNYGYTF.

The V call is TRBV20-1, the J call TRBJ2-3; D is possibly TRBD2 (5 bases). Trimming took off 6 bases at V and 5 bases at J, with 15 bases between the two ends. Germline V gene sequence: CDR1 DFQATT, CDR2 SNEGSKA (reference sequence). The CDR3 totals 13 residues. The CDR3 DNA sequence: TGCAGTGCCACGGCCGCCGGAGGAGATACGCAGTATTTT. It codes for CSATAAGGDTQYF.

The V gene is TRBV28, the J gene TRBJ1-2; 7 bases are a match to TRBD1. The V gene's germline CDR1 is MDHEN and CDR2 SYDVKM. The J segment lost 4 bases and the V segment lost 6 bases, leaving 11 bases of the junction unmatched. The CDR3 runs 15 residues. The CDR3 here is CASSYGTVNSYGYTF. In nucleotides, the CDR3 is TGTGCCAGCAGCTACGGGACAGTTAACAGCTATGGCTACACCTTC.

The V gene is TRBV6-5, the J gene TRBJ1-5; D unresolved. CDR3 length equals 15 residues. The V gene's germline CDR1 is MNHEY and CDR2 SVGAGI. The V end was cut by 1 base, the J end by 0 bases, with 7 bases between. The CDR3 DNA sequence: TGTGCCAGCAGTTACTACAAAGATAGCAATCAGCCCCAGCATTTT. Translated: CASSYYKDSNQPQHF.

The rearrangement links TRBV4-3 to TRBJ2-5; 7 positions match TRBD2. The CDR3 spans 15 residues. V was clipped by 0 bases and J by 5 bases; unmatched bases: 6. The germline CDR1 and CDR2 sequences are LGHNA and YSLEER. CDR3 region: CASSQEAGLHETQYF. The CDR3 DNA reads as TGCGCCAGCAGCCAAGAAGCGGGACTTCACGAGACCCAGTACTTC.

The table lists this clonotype with a few counts. The V and J genes are TRBV20-1 and TRBJ1-6; TRBD1 agrees at 7 bases. CDR1 is DFQATT, CDR2 SNEGSKA, per germline (reference sequence). The CDR3 extends over 13 amino acids. V dropped 5 bases and J dropped 8; count of bases not matched to a gene: 6. DNA for the CDR3: TGCAGTGCTTCCGGGACAGTGGATTCACCCCTCCACTTT. It yields the protein CSASGTVDSPLHF.

The chain is built from TRBV24-1 and TRBJ2-3, with D tentatively TRBD2 (6 bases). The CDR3 loop spans 14 amino acids. Per the germline V gene, CDR1 is KGHDR and CDR2 is SFDVKD. V lost 6 bases, J lost 2 bases, and 11 bases lay in between. The CDR3 region is CATSLGRDTDTQYF. CDR3 DNA sequence: TGTGCCACCAGTTTGGGGCGGGACACAGATACGCAGTATTTT.

This clonotype appeared a single time. The J gene is TRBJ2-7, the V gene TRBV30, with 8 bases fitting TRBD1. The germline CDR1 and CDR2 sequences are GTSNPN and SVGIG (reference sequence). The V segment lost 6 bases and the J segment 4 bases; nucleotides outside the gene matches: 8. CDR3 size: 13 residues. CDR3 nucleotide sequence: TGTGCCTGCCCCGGGACAGGACTTTACGAGCAGTACTTC. Translated: CACPGTGLYEQYF. Supplemented by reference TRBV30 and TRBJ2-7, the full variable domain reads SQTIHQWPATLVQPVGSPLSLECTVEGTSNPNLYWYRQAAGRGLQLLFYSVGIGQISSEVPQNLSASRPQDRQFILSSKKLLLSDSGFYLCACPGTGLYEQYFGPGTRLTVT.

The chain carries TRBV15 and TRBJ2-1; D is perhaps TRBD1 (5 bases). The CDR3 totals 18 residues. Germline V gene lookup returns CDR1 LNHNV and CDR2 YYDKDF (reference sequence). Between the trimmed V and J ends, which lost 3 bases and 1 base, there was a span of 19 bases. The CDR3 reads CATSRGLQGSGSYNEQFF. The DNA for the CDR3 is TGTGCCACCAGCAGGGGTTTGCAGGGATCCGGGTCCTACAATGAGCAGTTCTTC. The full variable domain, rest sourced from reference TRBV15 and TRBJ2-1, is DAMVIQNPRYQVTQFGKPVTLSCSQTLNHNVMYWYQQKSSQAPKLLFHYYDKDFNNEADTPDNFQSRRPNTSFCFLDIRSPGLGDTAMYLCATSRGLQGSGSYNEQFFGPGTRLTVL.

By frequency in the sample, this clonotype is large. The chain links TRBV15 to TRBJ2-2; D remains ambiguous. Trimming shortened V by 0 bases and J by 6 bases, and 11 bases separated the two germline ends. The CDR3 loop spans 15 amino acids. The germline gives CDR1 LNHNV, CDR2 YYDKDF (reference sequence). CDR3 DNA sequence: TGTGCCACCAGCAGAGATCGGACCCCCTCCGGGGAGCTGTTTTTT. Translated: CATSRDRTPSGELFF.

The V gene is TRBV30, the J gene TRBJ2-7, with 8 bases fitting TRBD2. The CDR3 has 14 amino acids. Per the germline V gene, CDR1 is GTSNPN and CDR2 is SVGIG (reference sequence). Trimming removed 2 bases from V and 3 bases from J; junction bases left unmatched: 6. The CDR3 nucleotides read TGTGCCTGGAGTTCCGGGGGGGGTAACTACGAGCAGTACTTC. It is translated as CAWSSGGGNYEQYF.

The chain is built from TRBV27 and TRBJ2-7; 8 bases fit TRBD1. In germline, CDR1 is MNHEY, CDR2 SMNVEV (reference sequence). Unmatched junction bases numbered 15, after V lost 8 bases and J lost 6 bases. CDR3 length: 15 amino acids. The CDR3 region is CASGTTGGRRGEQYF. DNA of the CDR3: TGTGCCAGCGGAACCACAGGGGGGCGCCGCGGCGAGCAGTACTTC.

This clonotype qualifies as large. CDR3 sequence (DNA): TGTGCCAGCAGCTTGGAGGGACAGGGGCTGAACACTGAAGCTTTCTTT. Protein product: CASSLEGQGLNTEAFF. The rearrangement joins TRBV5-4 to TRBJ1-1; 10 bases map to TRBD1. This CDR3 is built from 16 residues. CDR1 is SGHNT, CDR2 YYREEE, per germline (reference sequence). The ends lost 0 bases at V and 0 bases at J; junction bases unmatched: 2.

The chain links TRBV2 to TRBJ1-4, with TRBD1 as a possible D gene (5 bases). Germline loops: CDR1 SNHLY, CDR2 FYNNEI. The CDR3 spans 14 residues. The germline V and J ends were trimmed by 1 base and 10 bases, with 13 bases remaining between them. CDR3 DNA sequence: TGTGCCAGCAGTGAAGGCAGGGATGGGGGAAAACTGTTTTTT. The encoded protein is CASSEGRDGGKLFF.

The CDR3 DNA is TGTGCCAGCAGCAGTCAAGGGGGGGACACTGAAGCTTTCTTT. Translating gives CASSSQGGDTEAFF. This chain links TRBV7-9 with TRBJ1-1; tentative D call: TRBD1 (6 bases). CDR1 SEHNR and CDR2 FQNEAQ come from the germline V gene (reference sequence). This CDR3 spans 14 amino acids. The V gene lost 5 bases and the J gene lost 3 bases, with 13 bases spanning the gap.

The rearrangement uses TRBV11-2 and TRBJ2-7; D gene unclear. CDR3 size: 14 residues. Germline CDR1 reads SGHAT; CDR2 reads FQNNGV. Trimming took off 1 base at V and 0 bases at J, with 7 bases between the two ends. The CDR3 DNA reads as TGTGCCAGCAGCTTAGGCCGAGCCTCCTACGAGCAGTACTTC. Translating it yields CASSLGRASYEQYF.

The V and J genes are TRBV2 and TRBJ1-5, with D unresolved. V was shortened by 8 bases and J by 0 bases, with 8 bases between the two germline ends. This CDR3 contains 13 residues. Germline-derived CDR1 and CDR2 are SNHLY and FYNNEI. CDR3 loop: CASALGSNQPQHF. The CDR3 DNA is TGTGCCAGCGCCCTGGGTAGCAATCAGCCCCAGCATTTT. The full variable domain, with the rest looked up from reference TRBV2 and TRBJ1-5, is EPEVTQTPSHQVTQMGQEVILRCVPISNHLYFYWYRQILGQKVEFLVSFYNNEISEKSEIFDDQFSVERPDGSNFTLKIRSTKLEDSAMYFCASALGSNQPQHFGDGTRLSIL.

The rearrangement uses TRBV15 and TRBJ2-7; the D is unclear. V was pared by 0 bases and J by 7 bases, with 10 bases between. CDR3 length: 13 amino acids. Germline CDR1 and CDR2: LNHNV and YYDKDF (reference sequence). Here the CDR3 reads CATSREGQTEQYF. Written as DNA, the CDR3 is TGTGCCACCAGCAGAGAAGGGCAAACGGAGCAGTACTTC. The whole variable domain, filled in from reference TRBV15 and TRBJ2-7, reads DAMVIQNPRYQVTQFGKPVTLSCSQTLNHNVMYWYQQKSSQAPKLLFHYYDKDFNNEADTPDNFQSRRPNTSFCFLDIRSPGLGDTAMYLCATSREGQTEQYFGPGTRLTVT.

The chain joins TRBV7-2 to TRBJ2-3; the D is unclear. The ends were cut back, 2 bases at V and 10 bases at J, with 13 bases in the middle. This CDR3 has 13 amino acids. The germline CDR1 and CDR2 sequences are SGHTA and FQGNSA. CDR3 sequence reads: CASSLNPGRAQYF. CDR3 DNA: TGTGCCAGCAGCTTAAACCCCGGACGCGCGCAGTATTTT.

The rearrangement joins TRBV7-2 to TRBJ2-5, with D tentatively TRBD2 (6 bases). The CDR3 is made up of 14 amino acids. Germline V gene data show CDR1 as SGHTA and CDR2 as FQGNSA. Trimming took 3 bases from V and 3 from J, leaving 11 bases between them. The CDR3 region is CASSFQGGEETQYF. For the CDR3, the DNA is TGTGCCAGCAGCTTCCAAGGAGGGGAAGAGACCCAGTACTTC.